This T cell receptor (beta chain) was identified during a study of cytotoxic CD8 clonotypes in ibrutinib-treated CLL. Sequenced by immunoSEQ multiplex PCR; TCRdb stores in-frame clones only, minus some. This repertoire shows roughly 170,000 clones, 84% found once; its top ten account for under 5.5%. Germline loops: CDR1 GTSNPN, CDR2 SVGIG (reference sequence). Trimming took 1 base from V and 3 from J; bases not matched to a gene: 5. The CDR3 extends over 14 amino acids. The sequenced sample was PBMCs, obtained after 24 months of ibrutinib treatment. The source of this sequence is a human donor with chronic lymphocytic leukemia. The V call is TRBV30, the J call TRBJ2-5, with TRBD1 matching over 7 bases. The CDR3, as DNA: TGTGCCTGGAGTGGGTCCGGGACAGAAGAGACCCAGTACTTC. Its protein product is CAWSGSGTEETQYF.